These 21 T cell receptor beta chains came from one sample sequenced in a study of T cell clonotyping in hematopoietic cell transplantation. Profiling relied on immunoSEQ multiplex PCR, and the TCRdb table lists in-frame clones only, not all of them. The table lists approximately 1,300 clones, approximately 97% of them singletons. The starting material was PBMCs, obtained 180 days after allogeneic stem cell transplant. Receptors were obtained from a male patient aged 45-60 years who had an allogeneic stem cell transplant from a related donor, so the T cells may come from the graft donor. Some clones in this sample may be carry-over from other donors' samples.

Turning to this clone: The junction differs from germline at one of its ends, possibly a read error. The chain couples TRBV29-1 to TRBJ1-1; D uncertain. Germline V gives CDR1 SQVTM, CDR2 ANQGSEA. The CDR3 has 13 residues. The CDR3 bases are TGCAGCGTATTTCCCCCAGATCGGGTAGAGATGATCTTT. Protein sequence: CSVFPPDRVEMIF.

The chain couples TRBV19 to TRBJ1-1; TRBD1 might be the D (6 bases). This CDR3 is 14 amino acids long. Trimming left V 3 bases short and J 3 bases short, with 11 bases between. Germline CDR1 reads LNHDA; CDR2 reads SQIVND (reference sequence). CDR3 protein: CASSITGPDTEAFF. The CDR3, as DNA: TGTGCCAGTAGTATTACAGGGCCCGACACTGAAGCTTTCTTT.

This clone has only one observation. The gene calls are TRBV5-1 and TRBJ1-1, with D unclear. Germline V CDR1 and CDR2: SGHRS, YFSETQ. Deletions cut 1 base from V and 6 bases from J, with 10 bases between. The CDR3 runs to 13 residues. As DNA, the CDR3 is TGCGCCAGCAGCTTGATCCCGGAGGCTGAAGCTTTCTTT. Its protein is CASSLIPEAEAFF.

The V and J genes are TRBV30 and TRBJ1-5; D unclear. The V gene's germline CDR1 is GTSNPN and CDR2 SVGIG (reference sequence). The V and J ends lost 8 bases and 0 bases respectively, with 11 bases between them. This CDR3 comprises 13 residues. The CDR3 nucleotides read TGTGCCCTTGGCGCGGATAGCAATCAGCCCCAGCATTTT. As protein: CALGADSNQPQHF.

This clone was found once. The DNA of the CDR3 is TGTGCCACCAGCAGAGATTGGACAGGGCCTCAGCCCCAGCATTTT. This sequence encodes CATSRDWTGPQPQHF. V usage is TRBV15 and J usage is TRBJ1-5; TRBD1 matches at 8 bases. CDR3 length: 15 residues. The V gene's germline CDR1 is LNHNV and CDR2 YYDKDF (reference sequence). With 0 bases clipped from V and 6 bases from J, the junction kept 4 bases outside the gene matches.

CDR3 loop: CASSSSSGRQETQYF. The CDR3 DNA follows: TGTGCCAGCAGCTCCTCTAGCGGTCGACAAGAGACCCAGTACTTC. The rearrangement joins TRBV7-9 to TRBJ2-5; 7 nucleotides match TRBD2. The CDR3 has 15 amino acids. V shed 4 bases and J 2 bases; nucleotides not matched to a gene: 7. Germline CDR1 and CDR2: SEHNR and FQNEAQ (reference sequence).

DNA for the CDR3: TGTGCTAGTGGCCGAGAGGGGTGGGGTGCTTTCTTT. It specifies CASGREGWGAFF. This sequence joins TRBV12-5 and TRBJ1-1; D is possibly TRBD1 (5 bases). The CDR3 is made up of 12 amino acids. Trimming shortened V by 6 bases and J by 11 bases, and 16 bases separated the two germline ends. Germline V CDR1 and CDR2: LGHNT, FRNRAP.

The chain couples TRBV30 to TRBJ1-1; weak D call: TRBD1 (6 bases). CDR3 length: 15 residues. In germline, CDR1 is GTSNPN, CDR2 SVGIG (reference sequence). V was clipped by 0 bases and J by 5 bases, with 16 bases between them. CDR3 residues: CAWSVAGGGVTEAFF. CDR3 in DNA: TGTGCCTGGAGTGTTGCGGGGGGGGGCGTTACTGAAGCTTTCTTT. Full variable domain (rest looked up from reference TRBV30 and TRBJ1-1): SQTIHQWPATLVQPVGSPLSLECTVEGTSNPNLYWYRQAAGRGLQLLFYSVGIGQISSEVPQNLSASRPQDRQFILSSKKLLLSDSGFYLCAWSVAGGGVTEAFFGQGTRLTVV.

The V call is TRBV10-2, the J call TRBJ2-1, with D perhaps TRBD2 (6 bases). V lost 6 bases and J lost 9, with 9 bases in between. The CDR3 length is 11 residues. The V gene's germline CDR1 is WSHSY and CDR2 SAAADI. Written as DNA, the CDR3 is TGCGCCAGCAGGCGGGGACCTGAGCAGTTCTTC. This translates into CASRRGPEQFF.

The chain's CDR3 is CASSINRGHTGELFF. The CDR3 nucleotides are TGTGCCAGTAGTATCAACAGGGGGCACACCGGGGAGCTGTTTTTT. V is TRBV19 and J is TRBJ2-2; the match to TRBD1 covers 9 bases. Germline CDR1 is LNHDA and CDR2 is SQIVND (reference sequence). The CDR3 is made up of 15 amino acids. Germline trimming cut 3 bases from V and 3 bases from J; bases unmatched to any gene: 2.

The chain carries TRBV7-2 and TRBJ2-3, with D tentatively TRBD1 (6 bases). Trimming pared 1 base from V and 2 bases from J, leaving 16 bases between. Germline lookup yields CDR1 SGHTA and CDR2 FQGNSA. The CDR3 runs to 17 residues. CDR3 coding DNA: TGTGCCAGCAGCTTAGGTTATGGCAGGGGTTACACAGATACGCAGTATTTT. Translating gives CASSLGYGRGYTDTQYF.

This clone was picked up one time. The chain has TRBV11-2 and TRBJ2-7; no clear D gene. Germline V gene sequence: CDR1 SGHAT, CDR2 FQNNGV. The V end was cut by 1 base, the J end by 8 bases, with 15 bases between. This CDR3 comprises 14 residues. The CDR3 is CASSLVTAAKQQYF. In DNA form, the CDR3 reads TGTGCCAGCAGCTTAGTCACGGCCGCTAAACAGCAGTACTTC.

The chain is built from TRBV4-1 and TRBJ1-1; D not resolved. Between the trimmed V and J ends, which lost 4 bases and 7 bases, there was a span of 19 bases. The CDR3 has 15 residues. Germline values: CDR1 MGHRA, CDR2 YSYEKL. The DNA of the CDR3 is TGCGCCAGCAGCCCCCATGCCGGGGTTTTGGGTGAAGCTTTCTTT. This gives the protein CASSPHAGVLGEAFF.

The rearrangement joins TRBV2 to TRBJ2-3; TRBD1 matches 7 bases. Trimming at V came to 7 bases and at J to 1 base, leaving 5 bases not matched to a gene. The germline V gene has CDR1 SNHLY and CDR2 FYNNEI. This CDR3 region has 14 residues. The CDR3 sequence is CASIDRVGTDTQYF. The CDR3, as DNA: TGTGCCAGCATAGACAGGGTCGGCACAGATACGCAGTATTTT.

V and J are TRBV4-3 and TRBJ2-1; 8 bases fit TRBD2. CDR1 and CDR2 from the germline V gene are LGHNA and YSLEER. After removal of 1 base from V and 1 base from J, the junction contained 6 bases not matched to a gene. The CDR3 is 17 residues long. CDR3 residues: CASSQVGTSGSYNEQFF. The CDR3 DNA sequence: TGCGCCAGCAGCCAAGTCGGCACTAGCGGTTCCTACAATGAGCAGTTCTTC.

The rearrangement links TRBV9 to TRBJ2-2; 10 bases line up with TRBD1. In germline, CDR1 is SGDLS, CDR2 YYNGEE. Trimming removed 4 bases from V and 7 bases from J; junction bases left unmatched: 7. CDR3 size: 15 residues. The CDR3 region is CASSLTGGLGGELFF. The CDR3 region has the DNA TGTGCCAGCAGCTTGACAGGGGGCTTAGGCGGGGAGCTGTTTTTT.

Details on this clone: The same CDR3 also results from other DNA sequences found in this sample. V usage is TRBV13 and J usage is TRBJ2-1; 8 bases agree with TRBD2. V lost 5 bases and J lost 12; bases outside the gene matches: 15. Germline V gives CDR1 PRHDT, CDR2 FYEKMQ (reference sequence). The CDR3 is 15 amino acids. The CDR3 DNA reads as TGTGCCAGCAGCGACCTAGCGGGTATGCTTGGTCGGCAGTTCTTC. Protein product: CASSDLAGMLGRQFF.

The gene calls are TRBV27 and TRBJ2-7, with TRBD1 matching 8 bases. Per germline, CDR1 MNHEY and CDR2 SMNVEV (reference sequence). This CDR3 has 15 residues. With V trimmed by 2 bases and J by 4 bases, 7 bases remained unmatched. This CDR3 reads CASSLATGAQYEQYF. CDR3 bases: TGTGCCAGCAGTTTAGCGACAGGGGCCCAGTACGAGCAGTACTTC.

The genes are TRBV5-1 and TRBJ2-3; 13 nucleotides align to TRBD2. V dropped 2 bases and J dropped 6; count of bases not matched to a gene: 3. Germline loops: CDR1 SGHRS, CDR2 YFSETQ. The CDR3 is 15 amino acids. CDR3: CASSFGTSGDDTQYF. The DNA for the CDR3 is TGCGCCAGCAGCTTCGGGACTAGCGGGGATGATACGCAGTATTTT.

V and J are TRBV7-7 and TRBJ1-2, with 8 bases fitting TRBD1. The CDR3 extends over 16 amino acids. Germline CDR1 is SSHAT and CDR2 is FNYEAQ (reference sequence). The junction had 11 bases not matched to a gene; V was cut back by 5 bases and J by 3 bases. The CDR3: CASSPRTGQGDYGYTF. CDR3 bases: TGTGCCAGCAGCCCGCGGACAGGGCAAGGAGACTATGGCTACACCTTC.

J is TRBJ1-1 and V is TRBV14, with a possible D match to TRBD1 (5 bases). Germline lookup yields CDR1 SGHDN and CDR2 FVKESK. The CDR3 is 18 residues long. V lost 4 bases, J lost 5 bases, and 26 bases lay in between. The CDR3 DNA is TGTGCCAGCAGCCCCAACTATCTACGACAGATTTCGGGTACTGAAGCTTTCTTT. Protein product: CASSPNYLRQISGTEAFF.